This TCR beta chain was sequenced for a study of siplizumab effects on memory and regulatory T cells. With 4 bases removed from V and 5 bases from J, the gap between germline ends came to 22 bases. The CDR3 totals 17 residues. Per germline, CDR1 LGHNA and CDR2 YNFKEQ. Profiled with immunoSEQ multiplex PCR; TCRdb holds only in-frame clones, not every one. The data hold about 80,000 clones, with approximately 95% observed a single time. The V call is TRBV4-2, the J call TRBJ2-3, with D unresolved. This sequence originates from a human donor in good health. What was sequenced was CD8+ T cells sorted from blood. CDR3 residues: CASSPEVVGTYQDTQYF. For the CDR3, the DNA is TGTGCCAGCAGCCCAGAGGTTGTCGGAACCTACCAAGATACGCAGTATTTT.